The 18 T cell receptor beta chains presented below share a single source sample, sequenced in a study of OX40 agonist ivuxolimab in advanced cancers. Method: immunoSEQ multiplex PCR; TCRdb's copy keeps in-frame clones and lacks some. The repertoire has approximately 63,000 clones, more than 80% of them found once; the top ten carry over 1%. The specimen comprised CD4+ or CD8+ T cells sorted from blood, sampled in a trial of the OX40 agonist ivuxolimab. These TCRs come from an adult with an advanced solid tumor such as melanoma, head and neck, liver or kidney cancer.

The chain's CDR3 is CSVARTGDTGELFF. The CDR3 nucleotides are TGCAGCGTTGCTAGGACAGGGGACACCGGGGAGCTGTTTTTT. The rearrangement joins TRBV29-1 to TRBJ2-2, with TRBD1 matching 9 bases. Germline V lookup: CDR1 SQVTM, CDR2 ANQGSEA. The CDR3 covers 14 residues. The junction had 3 bases not matched to a gene; V was cut back by 4 bases and J by 3 bases.

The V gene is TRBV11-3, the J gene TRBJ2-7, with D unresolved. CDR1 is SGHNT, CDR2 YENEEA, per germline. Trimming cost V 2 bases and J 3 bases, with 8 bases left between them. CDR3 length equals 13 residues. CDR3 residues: CASSLFPHYEQYF. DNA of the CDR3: TGTGCCAGCAGCTTATTCCCCCACTACGAGCAGTACTTC.

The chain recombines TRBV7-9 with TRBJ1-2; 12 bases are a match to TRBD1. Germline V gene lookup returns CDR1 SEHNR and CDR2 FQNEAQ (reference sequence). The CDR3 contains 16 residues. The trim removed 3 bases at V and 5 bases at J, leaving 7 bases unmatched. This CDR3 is CASSFGTGGLGYGYTF. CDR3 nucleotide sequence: TGTGCCAGCAGCTTCGGGACAGGGGGCTTAGGGTATGGCTACACCTTC.

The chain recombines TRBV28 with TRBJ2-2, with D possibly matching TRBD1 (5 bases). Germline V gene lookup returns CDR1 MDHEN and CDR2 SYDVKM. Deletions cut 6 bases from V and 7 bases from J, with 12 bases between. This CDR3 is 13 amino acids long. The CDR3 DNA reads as TGTGCCAGCAGCGCAGGGTATGACGGGGAGCTGTTTTTT. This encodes CASSAGYDGELFF.

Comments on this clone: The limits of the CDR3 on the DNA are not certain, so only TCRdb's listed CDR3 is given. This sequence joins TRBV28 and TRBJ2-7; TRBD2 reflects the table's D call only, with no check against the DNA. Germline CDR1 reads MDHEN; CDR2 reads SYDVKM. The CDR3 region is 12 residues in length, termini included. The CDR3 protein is CASSSSSYEQYF.

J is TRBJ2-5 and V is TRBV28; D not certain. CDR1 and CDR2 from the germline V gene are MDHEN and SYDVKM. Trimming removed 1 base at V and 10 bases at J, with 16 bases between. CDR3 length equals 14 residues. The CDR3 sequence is CASSLYGPAPSQYF. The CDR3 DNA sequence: TGTGCCAGCAGTTTATACGGGCCAGCTCCAAGCCAGTACTTC.

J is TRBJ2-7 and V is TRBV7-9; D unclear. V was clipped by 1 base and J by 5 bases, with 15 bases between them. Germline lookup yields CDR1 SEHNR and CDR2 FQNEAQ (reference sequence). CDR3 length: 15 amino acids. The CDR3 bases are TGTGCCAGCAGCTTAGATTCCGCCTACCCCCACGAGCAGTACTTC. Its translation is CASSLDSAYPHEQYF.

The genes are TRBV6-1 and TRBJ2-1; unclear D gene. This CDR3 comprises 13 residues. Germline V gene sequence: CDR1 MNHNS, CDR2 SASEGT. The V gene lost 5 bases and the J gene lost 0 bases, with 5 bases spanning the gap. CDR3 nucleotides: TGTGCCAGCAGTTCCACCTCCTACAATGAGCAGTTCTTC. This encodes CASSSTSYNEQFF.

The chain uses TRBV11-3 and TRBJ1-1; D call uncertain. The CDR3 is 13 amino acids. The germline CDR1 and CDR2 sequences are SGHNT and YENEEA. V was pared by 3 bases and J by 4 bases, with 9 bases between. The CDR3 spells CASSFTAVTEAFF. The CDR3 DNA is TGTGCCAGCAGCTTTACAGCGGTCACTGAAGCTTTCTTT.

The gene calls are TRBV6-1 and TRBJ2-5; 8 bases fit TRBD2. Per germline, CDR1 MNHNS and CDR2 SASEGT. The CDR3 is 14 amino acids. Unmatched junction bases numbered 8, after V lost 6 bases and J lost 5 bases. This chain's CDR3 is CASRGAGGVETQYF. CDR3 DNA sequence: TGTGCCAGCAGGGGGGCGGGGGGCGTCGAGACCCAGTACTTC.

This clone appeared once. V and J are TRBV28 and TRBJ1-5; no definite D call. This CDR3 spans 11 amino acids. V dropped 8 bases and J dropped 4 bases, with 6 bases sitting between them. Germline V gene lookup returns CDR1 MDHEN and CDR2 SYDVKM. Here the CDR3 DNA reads TGTGCCAGCTACACAAATCAGCCCCAGCATTTT. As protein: CASYTNQPQHF.

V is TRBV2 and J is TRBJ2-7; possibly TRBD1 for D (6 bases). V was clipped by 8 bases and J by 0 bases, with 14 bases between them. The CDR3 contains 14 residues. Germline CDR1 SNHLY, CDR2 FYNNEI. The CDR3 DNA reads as TGTGCCAGCGAGGACAGTGGAAGCTCCTACGAGCAGTACTTC. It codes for CASEDSGSSYEQYF.

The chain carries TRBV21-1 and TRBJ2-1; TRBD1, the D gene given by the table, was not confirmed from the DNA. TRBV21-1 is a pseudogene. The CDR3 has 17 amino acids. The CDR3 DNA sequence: TGTGCCAGCAGCAAGGGGAGCCAGGGGAAATCATACAATGAGCAGTTCTTC. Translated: CASSKGSQGKSYNEQFF.

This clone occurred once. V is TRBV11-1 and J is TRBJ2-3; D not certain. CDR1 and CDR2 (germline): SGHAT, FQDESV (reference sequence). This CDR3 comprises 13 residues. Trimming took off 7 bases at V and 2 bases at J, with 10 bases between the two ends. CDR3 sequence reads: CASKNTNTDTQYF. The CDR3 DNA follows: TGTGCCAGCAAAAACACGAACACAGATACGCAGTATTTT.

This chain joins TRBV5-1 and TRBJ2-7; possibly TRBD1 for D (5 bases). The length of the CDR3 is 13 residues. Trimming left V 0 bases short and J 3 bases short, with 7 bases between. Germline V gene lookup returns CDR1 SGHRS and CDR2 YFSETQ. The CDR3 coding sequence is TGCGCCAGCAGCTTGGGACAGCTCTACGAGCAGTACTTC. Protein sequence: CASSLGQLYEQYF.

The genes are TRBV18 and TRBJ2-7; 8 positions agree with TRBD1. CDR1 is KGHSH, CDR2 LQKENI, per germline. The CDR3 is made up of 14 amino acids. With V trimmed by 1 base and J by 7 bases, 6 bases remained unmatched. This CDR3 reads CASSPQDRVVEQYF. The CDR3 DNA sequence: TGTGCCAGCTCACCACAGGACAGGGTGGTTGAGCAGTACTTC.

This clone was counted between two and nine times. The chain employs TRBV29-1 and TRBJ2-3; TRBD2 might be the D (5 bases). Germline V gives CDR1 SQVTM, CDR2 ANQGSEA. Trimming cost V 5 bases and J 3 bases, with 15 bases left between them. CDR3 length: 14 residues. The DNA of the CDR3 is TGCAGCGTTCAAGGTGTTACGGGAACAGATACGCAGTATTTT. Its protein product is CSVQGVTGTDTQYF.

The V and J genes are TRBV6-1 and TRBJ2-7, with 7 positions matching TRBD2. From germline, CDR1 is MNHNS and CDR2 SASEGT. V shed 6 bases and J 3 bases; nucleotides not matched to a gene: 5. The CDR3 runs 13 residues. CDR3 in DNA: TGTGCCAGCAGCGGGACTATCAACTACGAGCAGTACTTC. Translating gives CASSGTINYEQYF.